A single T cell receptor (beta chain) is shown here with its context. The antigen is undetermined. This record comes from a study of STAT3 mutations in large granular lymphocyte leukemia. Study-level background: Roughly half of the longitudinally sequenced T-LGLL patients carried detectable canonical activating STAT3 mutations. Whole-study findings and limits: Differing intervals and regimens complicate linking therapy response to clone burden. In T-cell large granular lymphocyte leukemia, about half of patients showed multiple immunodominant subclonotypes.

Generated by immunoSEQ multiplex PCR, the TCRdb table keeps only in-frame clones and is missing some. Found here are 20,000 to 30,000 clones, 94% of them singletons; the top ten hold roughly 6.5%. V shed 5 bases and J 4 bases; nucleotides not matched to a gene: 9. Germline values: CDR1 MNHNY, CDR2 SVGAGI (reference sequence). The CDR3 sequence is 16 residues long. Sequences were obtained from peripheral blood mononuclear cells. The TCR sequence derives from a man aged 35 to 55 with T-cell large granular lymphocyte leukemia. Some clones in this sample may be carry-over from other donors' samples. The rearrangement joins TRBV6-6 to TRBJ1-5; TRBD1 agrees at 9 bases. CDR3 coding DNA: TGTGCCAGCAGTATCCAAACCGGGACAGGGAATCAGCCCCAGCATTTT. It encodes CASSIQTGTGNQPQHF.